The 10 T cell receptor beta chains below come from one sample, sequenced in a study of technical replicates of blood from a few donors (dated 2017 in TCRdb). The library came from the immunoSEQ multiplex PCR assay. TCRdb obtained this table from immuneACCESS and retained in-frame rearrangements with V and J assigned. These tables miss some clones; where compared with another copy, unresolved V genes account for less than half of the shortfall, and the remainder is unexplained. The sample table records some 62,000 clones; around 87% of these occur just once. The ten largest clonotypes hold around 4.9% of the sample. The sample comprised PBMCs. These receptors all stem from a human donor in good health. Some clones in this sample may be carry-over from other donors' samples.

This clone showed up just a few times. The chain joins TRBV6-5 to TRBJ1-6; D ambiguous. V was cut by 2 bases and J by 10 bases, with 6 bases left in between. CDR1 and CDR2 (germline): MNHEY, SVGAGI. The CDR3 has 12 amino acids. The CDR3 is CASSYGGSPLHF. CDR3 DNA: TGTGCCAGCAGTTACGGAGGGTCACCCCTCCACTTT.

V gene TRBV11-1 combines with J gene TRBJ1-6; 8 nucleotides match TRBD1. The V segment lost 7 bases and the J segment 8 bases; nucleotides outside the gene matches: 7. Germline V gene sequence: CDR1 SGHAT, CDR2 FQDESV (reference sequence). CDR3 length: 14 amino acids. In DNA form, the CDR3 reads TGTGCCAGCAACGAATACAGGGGGGATTCACCCCTCCACTTT. This codes for CASNEYRGDSPLHF.

The chain's CDR3 is CASSQDLGGSYNEQFF. The CDR3 region has the DNA TGTGCCAGCAGCCAAGACCTGGGGGGCTCCTACAATGAGCAGTTCTTC. The chain recombines TRBV4-2 with TRBJ2-1; possible D gene TRBD2, 6 bases. Looked up from germline, CDR1 is LGHNA and CDR2 is YNFKEQ. V lost 0 bases and J lost 0, with 9 bases in between. This CDR3 comprises 16 residues.

This sequence joins TRBV21-1 and TRBJ2-5; TRBD1 reflects the table's D call only, with no check against the DNA. TRBV21-1 has pseudogene status. The CDR3 is made up of 16 amino acids. The CDR3 protein is CASSFPAGPKRGTQYF. CDR3 bases: TGTGCCAGCAGCTTCCCAGCCGGGCCTAAAAGGGGGACCCAGTACTTC.

V usage is TRBV7-2 and J usage is TRBJ2-7, with 10 nucleotides matching TRBD2. The CDR3 length is 12 residues. The V segment lost 8 bases and the J segment 6 bases; nucleotides outside the gene matches: 4. Germline values: CDR1 SGHTA, CDR2 FQGNSA. The CDR3 is CASSIAGGEQYF. As DNA, the CDR3 is TGTGCCAGCTCCATAGCGGGGGGCGAGCAGTACTTC.

This chain connects TRBV4-3 to TRBJ2-5; D might be TRBD2 (6 bases). The CDR3 is 14 residues long. Trimming took 4 bases from V and 4 from J, leaving 13 bases between them. Per the germline V gene, CDR1 is LGHNA and CDR2 is YSLEER. CDR3 coding DNA: TGCGCCAGCAGCCCCCGACTAGTAGCAGAGACCCAGTACTTC. It encodes CASSPRLVAETQYF.

The rearrangement links TRBV5-1 to TRBJ2-7; 7 bases are shared with TRBD2. The CDR3 covers 15 residues. J lost 5 bases, V lost 4 bases, and 12 bases had no gene match. CDR1 and CDR2 from the germline V gene are SGHRS and YFSETQ. This chain's CDR3 is CASSRGLEANHEQYF. The CDR3 DNA is TGCGCCAGCAGCCGAGGACTAGAAGCTAACCACGAGCAGTACTTC. The variable domain in full, completed from reference TRBV5-1 and TRBJ2-7, reads KAGVTQTPRYLIKTRGQQVTLSCSPISGHRSVSWYQQTPGQGLQFLFEYFSETQRNKGNFPGRFSGRQFSNSRSEMNVSTLELGDSALYLCASSRGLEANHEQYFGPGTRLTVT.

The rearrangement joins TRBV5-6 to TRBJ2-3, with 9 bases that match TRBD1. With V trimmed by 6 bases and J by 7 bases, 12 bases remained unmatched. This CDR3 is built from 15 residues. Germline V gene data show CDR1 as SGHDT and CDR2 as YYEEEE. CDR3 sequence: CASTRGTGPPHTQYF. The CDR3 DNA reads as TGTGCCAGCACAAGGGGGACAGGGCCTCCTCATACGCAGTATTTT.

The rearrangement joins TRBV11-2 to TRBJ1-4; 7 bases map to TRBD1. V lost 3 bases to trimming and J lost 7 bases; unmatched junction nucleotides: 8. CDR3 length equals 15 residues. In germline, CDR1 is SGHAT, CDR2 FQNNGV. The CDR3 sequence is CASSLEGTAIEKLFF. DNA for the CDR3: TGTGCCAGCAGCTTGGAAGGGACAGCCATTGAAAAACTGTTTTTT.

The chain is built from TRBV18 and TRBJ2-1; 13 bases map to TRBD2. Germline loops: CDR1 KGHSH, CDR2 LQKENI. The CDR3 loop spans 15 amino acids. Trimming took 3 bases from V and 4 from J; bases not matched to a gene: 0. In DNA form, the CDR3 reads TGTGCCAGCTCACCGACTAGCGGGGGGTACAATGAGCAGTTCTTC. Protein sequence: CASSPTSGGYNEQFF.